These 15 T cell receptor beta chains were sequenced from one sample in a study of post-analysis software for immune sequencing data. General study points: TRBV segments more frequent in patients than in controls numbered roughly five and included TRBV5-6, TRBV5-1 and TRBV20-1.

No antigen has been assigned to these receptors. cDNA libraries for TCR beta contained unique molecular identifiers. TCRdb re-analysed the PCR reads in MiXCR, keeping a single row per CDR3 protein. The table lists some 370,000 distinct CDR3 sequences, approximately 33% of them singletons. The sequencing input was blood. The receptors originated from a girl between 10 and 17 years old with multiple sclerosis.

This chain uses TRBV7-9 with TRBJ1-2, with D maybe TRBD1 (5 bases). This CDR3 is 17 amino acids long. Germline values: CDR1 SEHNR, CDR2 FQNEAQ (reference sequence). V shed 0 bases and J shed 0 bases, with 14 bases lying between them. DNA for the CDR3: TGTGCCAGCAGCTTAGCCCCACAGGTCCCTTCTAACTATGGCTACACCTTC. Translated: CASSLAPQVPSNYGYTF.

The rearrangement uses TRBV5-1 and TRBJ2-7; D may be TRBD1 (7 bases). This CDR3 has 14 residues. Germline V gene data show CDR1 as SGHRS and CDR2 as YFSETQ. V lost 0 bases and J lost 5, with 12 bases in between. The CDR3 loop reads CASSLEPRGDEQYF. Here the CDR3 DNA reads TGCGCCAGCAGCTTGGAGCCCAGGGGGGACGAGCAGTACTTC. Drawing the rest from reference TRBV5-1 and TRBJ2-7, the complete variable domain is KAGVTQTPRYLIKTRGQQVTLSCSPISGHRSVSWYQQTPGQGLQFLFEYFSETQRNKGNFPGRFSGRQFSNSRSEMNVSTLELGDSALYLCASSLEPRGDEQYFGPGTRLTVT.

The V and J genes are TRBV27 and TRBJ2-3; 7 bases map to TRBD1. The germline V gene has CDR1 MNHEY and CDR2 SMNVEV (reference sequence). Losses at the gene ends were 3 bases for V and 1 base for J; bases not matched to a gene: 1. CDR3 length: 14 residues. The CDR3 reads CASSFDRGTDTQYF. CDR3 coding DNA: TGTGCCAGCAGTTTTGACAGGGGCACAGATACGCAGTATTTT.

The chain carries TRBV7-3 and TRBJ2-1; 8 nucleotides align to TRBD2. V shed 1 base, J shed 8 bases, and the junction held 7 bases outside the gene matches. The CDR3 contains 15 residues. The V gene's germline CDR1 is SGHTA and CDR2 FQGTGA. CDR3: CASSLRRRGADEQFF. CDR3 bases: TGTGCCAGCAGCTTAAGGAGGCGGGGGGCAGATGAGCAGTTCTTC.

The chain carries TRBV20-1 and TRBJ2-2; D gene uncertain. V lost 6 bases and J lost 4, with 6 bases in between. Germline CDR1 is DFQATT and CDR2 is SNEGSKA (reference sequence). This CDR3 has 11 amino acids. The CDR3 nucleotides read TGCAGTGCCGCTATCACCGGGGAGCTGTTTTTT. Its protein product is CSAAITGELFF.

There are a few counts of this clonotype. The CDR3 sequence: CASSSINLRQGTNTEAFF. DNA for the CDR3: TGTGCCAGCAGCTCTATTAACCTCCGACAAGGCACGAACACTGAAGCTTTCTTT. This chain joins TRBV7-9 and TRBJ1-1; D gene ambiguous. Looked up from germline, CDR1 is SEHNR and CDR2 is FQNEAQ (reference sequence). CDR3 length: 18 amino acids. The V and J ends lost 4 bases and 1 base respectively, with 22 bases between them.

The V gene is TRBV27, the J gene TRBJ1-4, with TRBD1 matching over 7 bases. The germline CDR1 and CDR2 sequences are MNHEY and SMNVEV (reference sequence). With V trimmed by 2 bases and J by 4 bases, 4 bases remained unmatched. This CDR3 is built from 15 residues. The DNA of the CDR3 is TGTGCCAGCAGTTTAAGGGGGCAGGGTAATGAAAAACTGTTTTTT. Amino acid sequence: CASSLRGQGNEKLFF.

This clonotype was recorded at least ten times. The chain has TRBV5-4 and TRBJ2-7; D call uncertain. CDR3 length: 13 residues. Germline values: CDR1 SGHNT, CDR2 YYREEE (reference sequence). V lost 5 bases, J lost 2 bases, and 11 bases lay in between. The CDR3, as DNA: TGTGCCAGCAGTAAAGTAGGTGCCTACGAGCAGTACTTC. Its protein product is CASSKVGAYEQYF. Combining the CDR3 with reference TRBV5-4 and TRBJ2-7 gives the whole variable domain ETGVTQSPTHLIKTRGQQVTLRCSSQSGHNTVSWYQQALGQGPQFIFQYYREEENGRGNFPPRFSGLQFPNYSSELNVNALELDDSALYLCASSKVGAYEQYFGPGTRLTVT.

The chain couples TRBV12-3 or TRBV12-4 to TRBJ1-1; D is possibly TRBD1 (6 bases). The CDR3 spans 14 residues. V was trimmed by 3 bases and J by 3 bases, leaving 11 bases between them. In DNA, the CDR3 is TGTGCCAGCAGTTTTCGAGGGGGGGACACTGAAGCTTTCTTT. This gives the protein CASSFRGGDTEAFF.

This clonotype was seen only a few times. The rearrangement links TRBV5-1 to TRBJ2-5, with 7 bases identical to TRBD1. From germline, CDR1 is SGHRS and CDR2 YFSETQ. The CDR3 runs to 13 residues. After removal of 4 bases from V and 5 bases from J, the junction contained 5 bases not matched to a gene. This CDR3 reads CASSLGQHETQYF. CDR3 sequence (DNA): TGCGCCAGCAGCCTGGGACAGCATGAGACCCAGTACTTC.

Many counts were recorded for this clonotype. V is TRBV7-2 and J is TRBJ2-5; D gene ambiguous. V was cut by 5 bases and J by 3 bases, with 4 bases left in between. CDR3 length: 11 residues. CDR1 and CDR2 (germline): SGHTA, FQGNSA. CDR3 sequence reads: CASSGEETQYF. CDR3 bases: TGTGCCAGCAGCGGAGAAGAGACCCAGTACTTC. Complete variable domain (other parts from reference TRBV7-2 and TRBJ2-5): GAGVSQSPSNKVTEKGKDVELRCDPISGHTALYWYRQSLGQGLEFLIYFQGNSAPDKSGLPSDRFSAERTGGSVSTLTIQRTQQEDSAVYLCASSGEETQYFGPGTRLLVL.

V usage is TRBV2 and J usage is TRBJ2-2; 7 bases match TRBD1. Germline trimming cut 7 bases from V and 2 bases from J; bases unmatched to any gene: 4. This CDR3 spans 14 amino acids. Germline-derived CDR1 and CDR2 are SNHLY and FYNNEI. The CDR3 DNA follows: TGTGCCAGCAAGTGGACAGGCAACACCGGGGAGCTGTTTTTT. It translates to CASKWTGNTGELFF.

This chain uses TRBV19 with TRBJ2-3, with D perhaps given as TRBD1 or TRBD2 (5 bases each). CDR1 and CDR2 (germline): LNHDA, SQIVND (reference sequence). With 8 bases removed from V and 6 bases from J, the gap between germline ends came to 12 bases. This CDR3 spans 12 amino acids. CDR3 bases: TGTGCCAGTCGGGGCCCGGCGGATACGCAGTATTTT. As protein: CASRGPADTQYF.

The J gene is TRBJ2-1, the V gene TRBV7-9; D ambiguous. Germline V gene lookup returns CDR1 SEHNR and CDR2 FQNEAQ (reference sequence). The CDR3 runs to 14 residues. V dropped 1 base and J dropped 7 bases, with 11 bases sitting between them. This chain's CDR3 is CASSLVTGENEQFF. As DNA, the CDR3 is TGTGCCAGCAGCTTAGTCACTGGAGAAAATGAGCAGTTCTTC.

This clonotype was seen a few times. This sequence joins TRBV10-3 and TRBJ1-6; 8 bases agree with TRBD1. This CDR3 has 13 amino acids. J lost 8 bases, V lost 11 bases, and 8 bases had no gene match. Germline V gene sequence: CDR1 ENHRY, CDR2 SYGVKD. The CDR3 sequence: CAAGQGIDSPLHF. The CDR3 DNA sequence: TGTGCCGCCGGACAGGGAATTGATTCACCCCTCCACTTT.